This T cell receptor (beta chain) was sequenced for a study of cytomegalovirus exposure and HLA in healthy donors. General observations from the study: CMV serostatus was the only recorded immune exposure for donors. The study carried out a later analysis of TCR beta sequences. It associated approximately 16,000 of them with specific HLA alleles at a false discovery rate of 0.05. Productive rates of about 90% or about 30% were seen for most TCR beta V segments in an earlier analysis.

The V gene end was trimmed by 5 bases and the J gene end by 5 bases; junction bases not matched to a gene: 7. In germline, CDR1 is LNHDA, CDR2 SQIVND (reference sequence). The CDR3 is made up of 14 amino acids. A remark on this clone: Its target is not known.

This PCR relied on a set of 60 Vbeta primers and 13 Jbeta primers. Clones were sequenced by immunoSEQ multiplex PCR, and TCRdb holds only the in-frame ones, with some missing. The table has roughly 180,000 clones, roughly four fifths seen once; the top ten hold 2.5%. Sample: PBMCs. The TCR originated in a female donor in good health and CMV-seronegative. The chain uses TRBV19 and TRBJ1-1, with TRBD1 identical over 8 bases. CDR3: CASSLRTGSTEAFF. CDR3 nucleotide sequence: TGTGCCAGTAGTCTAAGGACAGGGTCGACTGAAGCTTTCTTT.